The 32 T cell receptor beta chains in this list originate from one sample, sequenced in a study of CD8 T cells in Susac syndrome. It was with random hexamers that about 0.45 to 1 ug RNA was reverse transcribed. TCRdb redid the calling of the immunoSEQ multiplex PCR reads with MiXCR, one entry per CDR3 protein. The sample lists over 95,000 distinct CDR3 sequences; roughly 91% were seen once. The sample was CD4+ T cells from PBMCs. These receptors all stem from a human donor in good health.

The CDR3, as DNA: TGTGCCAGCAGCTCAGTGGGGGGACAGCCTCACTACGAGCAGTACTTC. Its translation is CASSSVGGQPHYEQYF. This chain links TRBV7-6 with TRBJ2-7, with D perhaps matching TRBD1 (7 bases). The CDR3 length is 16 residues. The V gene lost 4 bases and the J gene lost 3 bases, with 19 bases spanning the gap. CDR1 SGHVS and CDR2 FNYEAQ come from the germline V gene. The whole variable domain, filled in from reference TRBV7-6 and TRBJ2-7, reads GAGVSQSPRYKVTKRGQDVALRCDPISGHVSLYWYRQALGQGPEFLTYFNYEAQQDKSGLPNDRFSAERPEGSISTLTIQRTEQRDSAMYRCASSSVGGQPHYEQYFGPGTRLTVT.

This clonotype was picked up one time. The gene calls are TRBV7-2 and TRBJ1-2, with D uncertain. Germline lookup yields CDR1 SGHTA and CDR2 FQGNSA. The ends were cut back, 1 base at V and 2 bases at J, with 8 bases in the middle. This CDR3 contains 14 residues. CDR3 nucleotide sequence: TGTGCCAGCAGCTTAGGAGCACCCAACTATGGCTACACCTTC. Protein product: CASSLGAPNYGYTF.

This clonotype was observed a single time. CDR3 loop: CASSQSGSEAFF. The CDR3 region has the DNA TGTGCCAGCAGCCAATCGGGATCCGAAGCTTTCTTT. V usage is TRBV4-2 and J usage is TRBJ1-1; D gene ambiguous. Germline CDR1 reads LGHNA; CDR2 reads YNFKEQ. This CDR3 spans 12 amino acids. V was pared by 2 bases and J by 8 bases, with 9 bases between.

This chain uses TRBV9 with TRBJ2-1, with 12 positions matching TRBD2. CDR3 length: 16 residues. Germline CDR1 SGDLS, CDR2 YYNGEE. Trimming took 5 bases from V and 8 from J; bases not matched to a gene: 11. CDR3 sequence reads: CASRKTSGGLLDEQFF. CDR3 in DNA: TGTGCCAGCAGAAAGACTAGCGGGGGCCTTTTGGATGAGCAGTTCTTC.

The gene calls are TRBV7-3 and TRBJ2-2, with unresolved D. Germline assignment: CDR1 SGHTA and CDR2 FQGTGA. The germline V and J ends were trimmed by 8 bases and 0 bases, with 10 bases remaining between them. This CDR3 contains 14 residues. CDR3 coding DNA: TGTGCCAGCCGACCCTTTTCGAACACCGGGGAGCTGTTTTTT. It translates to CASRPFSNTGELFF.

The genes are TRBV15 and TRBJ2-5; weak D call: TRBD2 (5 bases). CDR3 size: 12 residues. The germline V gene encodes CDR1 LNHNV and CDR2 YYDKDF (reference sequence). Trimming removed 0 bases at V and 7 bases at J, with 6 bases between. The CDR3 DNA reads TGTGCCACCAGCAGAGATGGAGGGACCCAGTACTTC. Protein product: CATSRDGGTQYF. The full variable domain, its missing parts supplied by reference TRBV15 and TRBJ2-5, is DAMVIQNPRYQVTQFGKPVTLSCSQTLNHNVMYWYQQKSSQAPKLLFHYYDKDFNNEADTPDNFQSRRPNTSFCFLDIRSPGLGDTAMYLCATSRDGGTQYFGPGTRLLVL.

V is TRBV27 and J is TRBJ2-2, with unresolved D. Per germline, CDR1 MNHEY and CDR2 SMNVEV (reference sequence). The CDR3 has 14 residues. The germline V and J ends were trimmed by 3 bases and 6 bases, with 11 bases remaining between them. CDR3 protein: CASSLSQSPGELFF. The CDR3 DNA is TGTGCCAGCAGTTTGTCGCAGTCCCCCGGGGAGCTGTTTTTT.

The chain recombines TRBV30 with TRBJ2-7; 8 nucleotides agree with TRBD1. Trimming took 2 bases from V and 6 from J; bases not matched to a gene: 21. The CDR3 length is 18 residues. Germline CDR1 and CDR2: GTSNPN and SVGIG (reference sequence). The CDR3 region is CAWSQLTSGQGGLSEQYF. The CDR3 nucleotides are TGTGCCTGGAGTCAACTAACGTCCGGACAGGGCGGCCTGTCCGAGCAGTACTTC.

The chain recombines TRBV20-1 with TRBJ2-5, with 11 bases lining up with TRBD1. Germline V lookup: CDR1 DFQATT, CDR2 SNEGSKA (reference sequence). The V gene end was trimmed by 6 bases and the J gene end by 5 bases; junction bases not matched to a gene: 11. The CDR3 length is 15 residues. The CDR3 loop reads CSAAPGQGAPETQYF. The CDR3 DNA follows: TGCAGTGCCGCTCCTGGACAGGGGGCTCCGGAGACCCAGTACTTC.

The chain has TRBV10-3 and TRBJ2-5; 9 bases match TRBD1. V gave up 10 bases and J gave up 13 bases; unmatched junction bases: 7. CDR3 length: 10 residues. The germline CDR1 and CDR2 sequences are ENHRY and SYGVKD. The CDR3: CASGDRERYF. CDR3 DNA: TGTGCCAGCGGGGACAGGGAGAGGTACTTC.

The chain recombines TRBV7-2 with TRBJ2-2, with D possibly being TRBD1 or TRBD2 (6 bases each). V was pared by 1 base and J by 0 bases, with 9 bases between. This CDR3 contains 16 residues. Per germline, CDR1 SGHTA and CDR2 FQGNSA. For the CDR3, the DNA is TGTGCCAGCAGCTTAGACGGGGGCGCGAACACCGGGGAGCTGTTTTTT. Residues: CASSLDGGANTGELFF.

The CDR3 coding sequence is TGTGCCAGCAGTCATGAGATCCGCGGTCGCTCTGGGGCCAACGTCCTGACTTTC. Its protein product is CASSHEIRGRSGANVLTF. The V and J genes are TRBV11-2 and TRBJ2-6; D gene ambiguous. Germline CDR1 SGHAT, CDR2 FQNNGV. With 6 bases removed from V and 0 bases from J, the gap between germline ends came to 18 bases. CDR3 length: 18 amino acids.

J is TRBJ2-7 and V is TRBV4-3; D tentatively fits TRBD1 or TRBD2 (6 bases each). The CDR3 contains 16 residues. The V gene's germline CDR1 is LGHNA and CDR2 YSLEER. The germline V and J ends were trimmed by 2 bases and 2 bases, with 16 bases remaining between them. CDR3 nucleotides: TGCGCCAGCAGCCAATCTTCCGGGGGCGGAACCTACGAGCAGTACTTC. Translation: CASSQSSGGGTYEQYF.

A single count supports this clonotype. The chain's CDR3 is CASSPLWGDEKLFF. The CDR3 DNA is TGTGCCAGCAGCCCCCTTTGGGGGGATGAAAAACTGTTTTTT. The V gene is TRBV7-8, the J gene TRBJ1-4; D possibly corresponds to TRBD1 (5 bases). Per germline, CDR1 SGHVS and CDR2 FQNEAQ. V was trimmed by 5 bases and J by 6 bases, leaving 13 bases between them. CDR3 size: 14 residues.

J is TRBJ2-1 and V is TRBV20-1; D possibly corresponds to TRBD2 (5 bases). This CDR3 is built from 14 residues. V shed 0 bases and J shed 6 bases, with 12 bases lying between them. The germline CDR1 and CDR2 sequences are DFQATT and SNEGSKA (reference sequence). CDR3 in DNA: TGCAGTGCTAGAGACATCGGGAATCCCAATGAGCAGTTCTTC. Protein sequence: CSARDIGNPNEQFF.

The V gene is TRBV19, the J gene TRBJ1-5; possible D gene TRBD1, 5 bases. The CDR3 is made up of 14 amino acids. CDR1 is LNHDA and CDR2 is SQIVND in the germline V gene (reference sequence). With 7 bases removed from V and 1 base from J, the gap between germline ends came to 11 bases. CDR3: CASTLWDSNQPQHF. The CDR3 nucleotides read TGTGCCAGTACCCTCTGGGACAGCAATCAGCCCCAGCATTTT.

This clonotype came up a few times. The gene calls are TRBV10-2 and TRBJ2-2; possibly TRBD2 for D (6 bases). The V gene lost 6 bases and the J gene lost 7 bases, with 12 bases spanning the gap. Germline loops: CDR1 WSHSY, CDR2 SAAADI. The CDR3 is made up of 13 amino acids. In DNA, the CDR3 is TGCGCCAGCAGGGGGGGTAGGGTCGGGGAGCTGTTTTTT. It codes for CASRGGRVGELFF.

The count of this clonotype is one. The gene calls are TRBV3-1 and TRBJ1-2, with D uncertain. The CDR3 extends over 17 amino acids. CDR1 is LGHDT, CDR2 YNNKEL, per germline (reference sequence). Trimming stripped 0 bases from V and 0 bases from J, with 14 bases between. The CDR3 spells CASSQEGPGSTNYGYTF. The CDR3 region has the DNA TGTGCCAGCAGCCAAGAAGGTCCGGGATCTACTAACTATGGCTACACCTTC.

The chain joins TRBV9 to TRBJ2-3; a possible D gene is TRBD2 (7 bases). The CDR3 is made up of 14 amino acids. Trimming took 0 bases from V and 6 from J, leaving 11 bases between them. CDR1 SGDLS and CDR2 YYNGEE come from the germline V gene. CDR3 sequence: CASSVGGGRDTQYF. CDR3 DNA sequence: TGTGCCAGCAGCGTAGGGGGGGGCCGGGATACGCAGTATTTT.

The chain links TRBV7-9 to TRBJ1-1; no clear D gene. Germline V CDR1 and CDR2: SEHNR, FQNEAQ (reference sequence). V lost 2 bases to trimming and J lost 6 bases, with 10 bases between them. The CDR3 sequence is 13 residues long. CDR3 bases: TGTGCCAGCAGCTTATGGACCTCCGCTGAAGCTTTCTTT. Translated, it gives CASSLWTSAEAFF.

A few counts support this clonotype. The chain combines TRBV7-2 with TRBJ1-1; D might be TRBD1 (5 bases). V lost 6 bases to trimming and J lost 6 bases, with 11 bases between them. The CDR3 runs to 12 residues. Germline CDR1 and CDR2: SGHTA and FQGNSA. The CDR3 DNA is TGTGCCAGCAGGACTGGGGGTCCTGAAGCTTTCTTT. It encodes CASRTGGPEAFF.

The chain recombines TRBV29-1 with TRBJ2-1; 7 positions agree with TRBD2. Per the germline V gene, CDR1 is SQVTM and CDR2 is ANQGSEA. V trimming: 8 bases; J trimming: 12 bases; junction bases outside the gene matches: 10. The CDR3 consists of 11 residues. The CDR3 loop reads CSPGGDMGQFF. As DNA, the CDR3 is TGCAGCCCGGGGGGAGACATGGGGCAGTTCTTC.

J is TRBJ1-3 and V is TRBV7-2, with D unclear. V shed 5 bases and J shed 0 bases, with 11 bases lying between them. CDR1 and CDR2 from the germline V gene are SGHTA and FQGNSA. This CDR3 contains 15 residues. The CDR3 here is CASSQGQASGNTIYF. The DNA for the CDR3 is TGTGCCAGCAGCCAAGGGCAGGCCTCTGGAAACACCATATATTTT.

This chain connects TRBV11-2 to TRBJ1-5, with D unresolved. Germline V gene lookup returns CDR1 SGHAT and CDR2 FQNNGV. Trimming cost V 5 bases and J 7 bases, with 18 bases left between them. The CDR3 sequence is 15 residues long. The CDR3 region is CASSLGPNLMQPQHF. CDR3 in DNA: TGTGCCAGCAGCCTAGGCCCCAACCTTATGCAGCCCCAGCATTTT.

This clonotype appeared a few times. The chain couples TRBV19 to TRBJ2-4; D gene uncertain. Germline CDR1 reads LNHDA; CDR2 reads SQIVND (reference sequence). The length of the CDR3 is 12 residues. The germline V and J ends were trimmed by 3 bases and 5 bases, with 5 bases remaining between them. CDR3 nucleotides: TGTGCCAGTAGTATTCCAGAAAACATTCAGTACTTC. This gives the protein CASSIPENIQYF.

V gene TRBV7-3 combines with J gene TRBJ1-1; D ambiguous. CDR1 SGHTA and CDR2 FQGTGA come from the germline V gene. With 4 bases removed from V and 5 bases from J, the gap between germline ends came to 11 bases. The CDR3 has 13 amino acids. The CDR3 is CASSSTKWTEAFF. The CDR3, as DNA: TGTGCCAGCAGCTCAACTAAGTGGACTGAAGCTTTCTTT.

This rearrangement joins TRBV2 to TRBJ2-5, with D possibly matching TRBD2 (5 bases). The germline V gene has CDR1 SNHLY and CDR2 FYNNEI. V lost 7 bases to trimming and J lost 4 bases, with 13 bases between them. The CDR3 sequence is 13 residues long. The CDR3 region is CASKLGPGETQYF. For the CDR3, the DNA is TGTGCCAGCAAACTAGGACCTGGAGAGACCCAGTACTTC.

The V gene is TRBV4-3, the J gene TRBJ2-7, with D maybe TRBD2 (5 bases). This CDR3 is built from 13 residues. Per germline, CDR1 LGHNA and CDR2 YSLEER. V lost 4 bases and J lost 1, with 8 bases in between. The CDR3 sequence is CASSRERSYEQYF. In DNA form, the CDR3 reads TGCGCCAGCAGCCGGGAGCGTTCCTACGAGCAGTACTTC.

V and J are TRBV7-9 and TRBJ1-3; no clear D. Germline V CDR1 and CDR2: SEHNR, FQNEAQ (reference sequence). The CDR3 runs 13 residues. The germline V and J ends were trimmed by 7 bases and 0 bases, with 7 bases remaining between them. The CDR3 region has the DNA TGTGCCAGCACCCTTCGCTCTGGAAACACCATATATTTT. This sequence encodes CASTLRSGNTIYF.

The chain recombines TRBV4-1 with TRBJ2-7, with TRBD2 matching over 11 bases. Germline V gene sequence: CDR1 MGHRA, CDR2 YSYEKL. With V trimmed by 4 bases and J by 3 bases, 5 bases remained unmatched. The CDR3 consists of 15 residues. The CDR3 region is CASSPRLAGNYEQYF. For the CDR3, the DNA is TGCGCCAGCAGCCCCCGACTAGCGGGAAACTACGAGCAGTACTTC.

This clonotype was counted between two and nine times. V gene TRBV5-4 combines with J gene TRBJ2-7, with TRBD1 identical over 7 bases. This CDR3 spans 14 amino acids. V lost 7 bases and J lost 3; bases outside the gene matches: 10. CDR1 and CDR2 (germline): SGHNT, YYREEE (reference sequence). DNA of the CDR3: TGTGCCAGCGGGTTCAAGGACAGGAACTACGAGCAGTACTTC. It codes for CASGFKDRNYEQYF. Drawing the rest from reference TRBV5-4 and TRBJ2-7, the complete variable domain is ETGVTQSPTHLIKTRGQQVTLRCSSQSGHNTVSWYQQALGQGPQFIFQYYREEENGRGNFPPRFSGLQFPNYSSELNVNALELDDSALYLCASGFKDRNYEQYFGPGTRLTVT.

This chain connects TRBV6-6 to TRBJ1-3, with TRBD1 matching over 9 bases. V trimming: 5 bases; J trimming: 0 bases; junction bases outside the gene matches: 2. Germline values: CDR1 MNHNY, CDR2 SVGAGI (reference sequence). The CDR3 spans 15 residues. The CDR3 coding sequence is TGTGCCAGCAGTGCGGACAGGGGCTCTGGAAACACCATATATTTT. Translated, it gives CASSADRGSGNTIYF.